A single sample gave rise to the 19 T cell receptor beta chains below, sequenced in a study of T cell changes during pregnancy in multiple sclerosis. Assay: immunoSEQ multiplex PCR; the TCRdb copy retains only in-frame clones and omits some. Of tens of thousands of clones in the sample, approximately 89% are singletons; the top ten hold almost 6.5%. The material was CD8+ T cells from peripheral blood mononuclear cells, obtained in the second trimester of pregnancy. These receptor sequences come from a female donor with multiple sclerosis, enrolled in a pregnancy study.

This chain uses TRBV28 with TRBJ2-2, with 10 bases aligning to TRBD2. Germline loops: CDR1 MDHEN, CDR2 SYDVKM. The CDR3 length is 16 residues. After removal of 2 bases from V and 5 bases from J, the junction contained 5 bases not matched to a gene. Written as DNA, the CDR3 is TGTGCCAGCAGTTTACTAGCGGGAGATTGGACCGGGGAGCTGTTTTTT. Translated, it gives CASSLLAGDWTGELFF.

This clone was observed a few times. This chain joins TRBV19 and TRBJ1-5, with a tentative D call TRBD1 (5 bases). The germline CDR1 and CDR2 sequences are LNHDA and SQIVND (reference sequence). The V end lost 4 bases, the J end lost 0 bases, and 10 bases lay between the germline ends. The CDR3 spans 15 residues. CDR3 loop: CASSSGGASNQPQHF. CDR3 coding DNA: TGTGCCAGTAGTAGCGGAGGGGCTAGCAATCAGCCCCAGCATTTT.

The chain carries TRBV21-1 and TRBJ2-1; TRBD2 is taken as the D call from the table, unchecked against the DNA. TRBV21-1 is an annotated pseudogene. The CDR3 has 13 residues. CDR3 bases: TGTGCCAGCAGCAAACCGACTAGCAGCTTCCAGTTCTTC. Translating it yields CASSKPTSSFQFF.

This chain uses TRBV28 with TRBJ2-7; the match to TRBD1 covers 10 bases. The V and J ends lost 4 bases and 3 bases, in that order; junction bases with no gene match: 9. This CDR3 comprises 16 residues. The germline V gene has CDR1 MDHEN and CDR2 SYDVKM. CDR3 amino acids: CASSSLGTGEFYEQYF. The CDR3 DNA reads TGTGCCAGCAGTTCGTTAGGGACAGGGGAATTCTACGAGCAGTACTTC.

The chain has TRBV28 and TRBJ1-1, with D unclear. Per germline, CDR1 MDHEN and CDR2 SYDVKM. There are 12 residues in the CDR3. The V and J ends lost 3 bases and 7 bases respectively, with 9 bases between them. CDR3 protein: CASSFLGVEAFF. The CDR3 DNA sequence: TGTGCCAGCAGTTTTTTGGGAGTTGAAGCTTTCTTT.

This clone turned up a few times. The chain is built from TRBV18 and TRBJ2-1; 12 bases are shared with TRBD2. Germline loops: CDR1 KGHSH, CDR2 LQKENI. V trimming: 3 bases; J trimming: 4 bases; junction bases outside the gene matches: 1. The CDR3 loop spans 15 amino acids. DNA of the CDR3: TGTGCCAGCTCACCTGGGACTAGCGGGTACAATGAGCAGTTCTTC. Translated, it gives CASSPGTSGYNEQFF.

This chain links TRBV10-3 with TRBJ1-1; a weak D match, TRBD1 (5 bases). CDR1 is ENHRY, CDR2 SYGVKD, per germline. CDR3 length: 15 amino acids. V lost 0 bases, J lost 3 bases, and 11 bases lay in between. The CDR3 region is CAISESTGGYTEAFF. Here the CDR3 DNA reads TGTGCCATCAGTGAGTCGACGGGGGGTTACACTGAAGCTTTCTTT.

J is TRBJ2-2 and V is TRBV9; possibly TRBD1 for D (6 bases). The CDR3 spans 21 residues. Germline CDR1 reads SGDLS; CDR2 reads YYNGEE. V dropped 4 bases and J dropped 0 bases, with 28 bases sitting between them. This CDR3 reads CASSPEIHRTEHLANTGELFF. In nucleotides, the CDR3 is TGTGCCAGCAGCCCCGAGATTCACAGGACAGAACACCTCGCGAACACCGGGGAGCTGTTTTTT. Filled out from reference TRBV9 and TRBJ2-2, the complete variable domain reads DSGVTQTPKHLITATGQRVTLRCSPRSGDLSVYWYQQSLDQGLQFLIQYYNGEERAKGNILERFSAQQFPDLHSELNLSSLELGDSALYFCASSPEIHRTEHLANTGELFFGEGSRLTVL.

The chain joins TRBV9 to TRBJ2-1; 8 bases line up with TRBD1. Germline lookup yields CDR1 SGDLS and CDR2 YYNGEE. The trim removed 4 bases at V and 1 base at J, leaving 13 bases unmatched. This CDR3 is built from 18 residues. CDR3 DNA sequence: TGTGCCAGCAGCCCTGGGACAGGCAAAATTTGGTCCTACAATGAGCAGTTCTTC. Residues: CASSPGTGKIWSYNEQFF.

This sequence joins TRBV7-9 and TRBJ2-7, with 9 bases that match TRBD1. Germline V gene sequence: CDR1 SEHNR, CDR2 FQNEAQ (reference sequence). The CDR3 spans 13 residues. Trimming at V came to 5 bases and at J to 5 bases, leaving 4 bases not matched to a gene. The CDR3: CASSKQGAHEQYF. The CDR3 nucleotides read TGTGCCAGCAGCAAACAGGGGGCCCACGAGCAGTACTTC.

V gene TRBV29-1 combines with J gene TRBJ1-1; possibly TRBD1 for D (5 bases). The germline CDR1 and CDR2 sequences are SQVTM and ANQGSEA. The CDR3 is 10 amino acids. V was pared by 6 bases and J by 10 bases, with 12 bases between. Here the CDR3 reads CSVPGRVAFF. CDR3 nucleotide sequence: TGCAGCGTACCAGGGAGGGTAGCTTTCTTT.

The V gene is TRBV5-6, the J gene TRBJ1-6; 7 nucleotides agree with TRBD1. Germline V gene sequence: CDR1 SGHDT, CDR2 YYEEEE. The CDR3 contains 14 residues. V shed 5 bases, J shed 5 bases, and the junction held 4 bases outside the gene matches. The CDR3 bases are TGTGCCAGCAGTGAGACAGGGAATAATTCACCCCTCCACTTT. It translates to CASSETGNNSPLHF.

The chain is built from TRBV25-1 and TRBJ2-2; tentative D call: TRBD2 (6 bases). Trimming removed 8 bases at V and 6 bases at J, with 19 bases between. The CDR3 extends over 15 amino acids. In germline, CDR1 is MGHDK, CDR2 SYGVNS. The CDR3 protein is CASRPPGAKPGELFF. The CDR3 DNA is TGTGCCAGCCGCCCCCCGGGAGCAAAGCCCGGGGAGCTGTTTTTT. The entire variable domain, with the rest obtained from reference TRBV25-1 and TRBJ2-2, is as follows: EADIYQTPRYLVIGTGKKITLECSQTMGHDKMYWYQQDPGMELHLIHYSYGVNSTEKGDLSSESTVSRIRTEHFPLTLESARPSHTSQYLCASRPPGAKPGELFFGEGSRLTVL.

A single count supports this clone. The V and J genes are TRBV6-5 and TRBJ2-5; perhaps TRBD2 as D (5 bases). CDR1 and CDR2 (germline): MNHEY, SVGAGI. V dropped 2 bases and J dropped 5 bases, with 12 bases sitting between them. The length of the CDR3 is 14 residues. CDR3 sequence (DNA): TGTGCCAGCAGTTACACGGCCGGGGAGGAGACCCAGTACTTC. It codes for CASSYTAGEETQYF.

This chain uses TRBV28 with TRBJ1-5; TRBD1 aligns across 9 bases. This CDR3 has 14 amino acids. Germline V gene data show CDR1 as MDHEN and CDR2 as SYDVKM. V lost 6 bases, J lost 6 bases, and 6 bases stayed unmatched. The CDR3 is CASRTGGSFQPQHF. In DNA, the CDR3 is TGTGCCAGCAGAACAGGGGGCTCTTTTCAGCCCCAGCATTTT.

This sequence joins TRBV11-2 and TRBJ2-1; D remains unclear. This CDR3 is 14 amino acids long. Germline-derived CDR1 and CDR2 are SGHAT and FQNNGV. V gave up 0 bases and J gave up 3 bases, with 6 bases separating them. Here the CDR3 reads CASSLEQHYNEQFF. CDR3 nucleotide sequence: TGTGCCAGCAGCTTAGAACAGCACTACAATGAGCAGTTCTTC.

The chain's CDR3 is CASSYSWSGEQFF. The CDR3, as DNA: TGTGCCAGCAGTTACTCGTGGTCAGGGGAGCAGTTCTTC. The chain employs TRBV6-5 and TRBJ2-1, with D perhaps matching TRBD1 (5 bases). The germline gives CDR1 MNHEY, CDR2 SVGAGI. The V and J ends lost 0 bases and 10 bases respectively, with 10 bases between them. This CDR3 comprises 13 residues.

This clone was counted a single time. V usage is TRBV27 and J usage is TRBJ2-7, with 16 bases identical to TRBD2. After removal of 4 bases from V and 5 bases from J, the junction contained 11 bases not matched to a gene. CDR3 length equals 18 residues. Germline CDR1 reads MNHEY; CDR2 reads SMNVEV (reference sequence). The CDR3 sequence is CASSSGLAGGLIPHEQYF. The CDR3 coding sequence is TGTGCCAGCAGTTCGGGACTAGCGGGAGGGCTAATCCCCCACGAGCAGTACTTC.

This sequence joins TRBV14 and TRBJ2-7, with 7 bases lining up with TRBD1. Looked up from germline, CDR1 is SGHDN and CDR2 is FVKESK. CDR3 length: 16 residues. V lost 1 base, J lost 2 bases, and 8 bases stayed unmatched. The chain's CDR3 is CASSQVSGGQAYEQYF. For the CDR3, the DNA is TGTGCCAGCAGCCAAGTATCAGGGGGTCAGGCCTACGAGCAGTACTTC.